The rows below give T cell receptor beta chains drawn from one sample of a study of molecular identifiers for immune sequencing clone quantification. TCRdb passed the PCR reads through MiXCR, listing each CDR3 protein once. Altogether approximately 500,000 distinct CDR3 sequences are present, 25% being singletons, with the ten largest covering just over 0.75%. Sequencing was carried out using naive CD8+ T cells from blood, with Jurkat cell RNA spiked in. Receptors were obtained from a human donor in good health. Some libraries in this study had Jurkat cell RNA spiked in. Each CDR3 is given with its conserved first and last residue. A D gene is named only where the DNA matches it firmly.

J	V	D	CDR3
TRBJ2-1	TRBV19	-	CASSSLASYNEQFF
TRBJ2-6	TRBV5-5	-	CASSQAPGTLNSGANVLTF
TRBJ2-2	TRBV7-6	-	CASSPSPGISSGELFF
TRBJ1-1	TRBV27	-	CASSTLGGPNTEAFF
TRBJ2-7	TRBV6-5	TRBD1	CASSYSRQGHYEQYF
TRBJ2-2	TRBV29-1	TRBD2	CSVLGGFGTGELFF
TRBJ1-5	TRBV24-1	-	CATSDLDSNQPQHF
TRBJ2-2	TRBV7-9	-	CASSPPGPTGELFF
TRBJ2-2	TRBV5-1	TRBD1	CASLRGPANTGELFF
TRBJ2-3	TRBV16	-	CASSQSGASDTQYF
TRBJ2-5	TRBV14	TRBD2	CASSRQGLAIETQYF
TRBJ2-4	TRBV6-6	-	CASSYSAELAKNIQYF
TRBJ2-6	TRBV6-5	-	CASSYGGANVLTF
TRBJ2-7	TRBV20-1	TRBD1	CSAREGQGSSYEQYF
TRBJ2-3	TRBV15	TRBD1	CATSRNPGQGGGTDTQYF
TRBJ2-5	TRBV2	-	CASSETGSQETQYF
TRBJ2-7	TRBV2	-	CASSVAVPYEQYF
TRBJ1-5	TRBV27	-	CASSLAGMNQPQHF
TRBJ1-4	TRBV4-1	TRBD1	CASSEATTGVEKLFF
TRBJ1-5	TRBV27	TRBD1	CASSPTGLNQPQHF
TRBJ2-1	TRBV6-4	-	CASSDTPKVLNEQFF
TRBJ1-2	TRBV30	TRBD1	CAWETGAYGYTF
TRBJ2-4	TRBV10-3	-	CAISDERLENIQYF
TRBJ2-1	TRBV4-1	TRBD1	CASSQGPGTGLYNEQFF
TRBJ1-6	TRBV12-3/TRBV12-4	-	CASSLAIRTDNNSPLHF
TRBJ2-5	TRBV28	-	CASSFTGFQETQYF
TRBJ2-4	TRBV28	TRBD1	CASSLAGQVLAKNIQYF
TRBJ2-1	TRBV27	TRBD1	CASSPILTGGHEQFF
TRBJ2-2	TRBV24-1	-	CATSDNTGTLINTGALFF
TRBJ2-3	TRBV12-5	-	CASGLVQGTTDTQYF
TRBJ1-5	TRBV12-3/TRBV12-4	-	CASSLGREQPQHF
TRBJ2-1	TRBV19	-	CASSIGLSSYNEQFF
TRBJ2-1	TRBV7-9	-	CASSLDGGDEQFF
TRBJ2-1	TRBV2	-	CASSETAFYERFF
TRBJ1-2	TRBV27	-	CASSLSQTAGYTF
TRBJ1-1	TRBV28	-	CASSLGMAEAFF
TRBJ2-7	TRBV4-1	-	CASSPRAGVHSYEQYF
TRBJ1-3	TRBV16	-	CASSQSSGTGNTIYF
TRBJ2-2	TRBV12-3/TRBV12-4	-	CASSFWGTPNTGELFF
TRBJ1-5	TRBV5-5	-	CASSRDTLSNQPQHF
TRBJ2-7	TRBV6-1	-	CASSEAGGEQYF
TRBJ2-5	TRBV5-1	-	CASSLRPRGTTYQETQYF
TRBJ2-3	TRBV6-1	-	CASSEPFEWGSSTDTQYF
TRBJ2-2	TRBV5-6	-	CASSFWGDINTGELFF
TRBJ2-5	TRBV7-6	TRBD2	CASSLGRLRELRETQYF
TRBJ2-1	TRBV29-1	-	CSVTRDNSYNEQFF
TRBJ2-1	TRBV5-1	TRBD2	CASSISGGNYNEQFF